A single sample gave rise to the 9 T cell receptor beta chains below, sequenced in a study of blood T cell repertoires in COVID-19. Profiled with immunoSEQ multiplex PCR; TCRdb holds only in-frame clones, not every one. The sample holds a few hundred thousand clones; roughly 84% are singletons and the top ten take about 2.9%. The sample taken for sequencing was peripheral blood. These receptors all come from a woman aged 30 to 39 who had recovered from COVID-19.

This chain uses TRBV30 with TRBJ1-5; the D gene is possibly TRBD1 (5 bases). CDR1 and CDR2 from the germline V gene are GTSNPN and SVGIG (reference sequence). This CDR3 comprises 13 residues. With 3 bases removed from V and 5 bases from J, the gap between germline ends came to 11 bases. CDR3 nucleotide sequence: TGTGCCTGGAGCGGGACTGAGGATCAGCCCCAGCATTTT. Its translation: CAWSGTEDQPQHF.

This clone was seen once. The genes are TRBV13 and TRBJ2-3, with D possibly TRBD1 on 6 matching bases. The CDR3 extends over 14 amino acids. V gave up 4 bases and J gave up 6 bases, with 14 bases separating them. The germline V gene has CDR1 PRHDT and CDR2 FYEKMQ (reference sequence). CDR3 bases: TGTGCCAGCAGCTCTAAGGGGGTTAGGGATACGCAGTATTTT. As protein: CASSSKGVRDTQYF.

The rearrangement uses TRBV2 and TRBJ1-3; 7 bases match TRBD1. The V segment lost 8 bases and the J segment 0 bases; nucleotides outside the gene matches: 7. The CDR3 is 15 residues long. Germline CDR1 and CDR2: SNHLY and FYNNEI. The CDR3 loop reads CASRGTASSGNTIYF. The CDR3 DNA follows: TGTGCCAGCCGAGGGACAGCCAGCTCTGGAAACACCATATATTTT.

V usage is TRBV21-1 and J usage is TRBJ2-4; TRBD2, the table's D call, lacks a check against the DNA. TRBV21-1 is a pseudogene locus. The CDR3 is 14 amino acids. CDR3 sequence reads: CASSKEGGLDIQYF. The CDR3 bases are TGTGCCAGCAGCAAAGAAGGAGGCTTGGACATTCAGTACTTC.

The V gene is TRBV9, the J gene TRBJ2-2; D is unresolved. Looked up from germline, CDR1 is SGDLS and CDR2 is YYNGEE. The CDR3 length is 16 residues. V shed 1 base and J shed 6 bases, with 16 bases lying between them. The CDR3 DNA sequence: TGTGCCAGCAGCGTAAACTCGCCATGGGCCGCCGGGGAGCTGTTTTTT. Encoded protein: CASSVNSPWAAGELFF.

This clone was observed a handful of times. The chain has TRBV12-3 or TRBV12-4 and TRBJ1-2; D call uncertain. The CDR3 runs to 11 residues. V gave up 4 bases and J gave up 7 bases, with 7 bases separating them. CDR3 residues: CASSSWSGYTF. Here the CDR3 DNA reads TGTGCCAGCAGTTCTTGGAGTGGCTACACCTTC.

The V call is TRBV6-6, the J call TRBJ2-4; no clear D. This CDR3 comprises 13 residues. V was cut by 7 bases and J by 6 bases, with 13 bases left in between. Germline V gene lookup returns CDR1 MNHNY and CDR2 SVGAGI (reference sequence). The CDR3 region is CASTPAGSNIQYF. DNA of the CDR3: TGTGCCAGCACTCCCGCCGGGTCAAACATTCAGTACTTC.

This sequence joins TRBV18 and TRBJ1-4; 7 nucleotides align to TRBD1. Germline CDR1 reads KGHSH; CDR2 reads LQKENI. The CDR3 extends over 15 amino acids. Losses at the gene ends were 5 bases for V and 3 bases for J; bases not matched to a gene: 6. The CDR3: CASSELQGANEKLFF. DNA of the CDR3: TGTGCCAGCTCAGAGCTCCAGGGGGCTAATGAAAAACTGTTTTTT.

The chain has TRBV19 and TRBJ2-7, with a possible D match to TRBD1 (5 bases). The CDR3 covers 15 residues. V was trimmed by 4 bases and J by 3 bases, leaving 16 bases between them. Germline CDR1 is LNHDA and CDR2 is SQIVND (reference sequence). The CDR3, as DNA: TGTGCCAGTAGTACAGGACATACGGTCGGCTACGAGCAGTACTTC. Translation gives CASSTGHTVGYEQYF. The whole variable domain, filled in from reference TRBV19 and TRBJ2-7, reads DGGITQSPKYLFRKEGQNVTLSCEQNLNHDAMYWYRQDPGQGLRLIYYSQIVNDFQKGDIAEGYSVSREKKESFPLTVTSAQKNPTAFYLCASSTGHTVGYEQYFGPGTRLTVT.